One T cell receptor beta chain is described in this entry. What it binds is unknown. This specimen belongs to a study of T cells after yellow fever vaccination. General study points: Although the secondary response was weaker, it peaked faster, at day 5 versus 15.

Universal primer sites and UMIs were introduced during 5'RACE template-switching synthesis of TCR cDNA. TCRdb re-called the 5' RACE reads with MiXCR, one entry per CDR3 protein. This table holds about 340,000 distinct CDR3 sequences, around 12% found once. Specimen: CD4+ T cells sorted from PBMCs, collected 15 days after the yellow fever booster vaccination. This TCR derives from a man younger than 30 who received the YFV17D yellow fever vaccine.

This CDR3 reads CASGGLSGIQYF. CDR3 DNA: TGTGCCAGCGGTGGGCTTAGTGGCATTCAGTACTTC. This chain joins TRBV7-2 and TRBJ2-4, with D uncertain. Trimming left V 8 bases short and J 9 bases short, with 14 bases between. This CDR3 comprises 12 residues. CDR1 and CDR2 from the germline V gene are SGHTA and FQGNSA.